One and the same sample provided the 29 T cell receptor beta chains below, sequenced in a study of shared clonotypes between healthy human individuals. Measured with immunoSEQ multiplex PCR; TCRdb has only the in-frame clones, and not every one. The repertoire holds 950,000 to 1,300,000 clones, with under 80% as singletons. Sequencing input: memory CD4+ T cells sorted from blood. This sample's subset: CD45RA-negative fraction. These TCRs come from a man aged 18 to 30 in good health.

A remark on this clone: This sequence may be a read error, since a much larger clone differs from it by one base. Other DNA sequences from this sample encode an identical CDR3 as well. The genes are TRBV14 and TRBJ1-5; unclear D gene. This CDR3 spans 12 amino acids. The V and J ends lost 5 bases and 4 bases respectively, with 6 bases between them. Germline values: CDR1 SGHDN, CDR2 FVKESK. The CDR3 bases are TGTGCCAGCAGCTTACATAATCAGCCCCAGCATTTT. Encoded protein: CASSLHNQPQHF. Complete variable domain (other parts from reference TRBV14 and TRBJ1-5): EAGVTQFPSHSVIEKGQTVTLRCDPISGHDNLYWYRRVMGKEIKFLLHFVKESKQDESGMPNNRFLAERTGGTYSTLKVQPAELEDSGVYFCASSLHNQPQHFGDGTRLSIL.

The chain carries TRBV18 and TRBJ2-3; D is uncertain. Looked up from germline, CDR1 is KGHSH and CDR2 is LQKENI. V was shortened by 3 bases and J by 4 bases, with 8 bases between the two germline ends. The length of the CDR3 is 13 residues. The CDR3 loop reads CASSPGEPDTQYF. The CDR3 DNA reads as TGTGCCAGCTCACCTGGGGAACCAGATACGCAGTATTTT.

The chain joins TRBV5-1 to TRBJ2-7; weak D call: TRBD2 (6 bases). The CDR3 has 17 amino acids. The ends were cut back, 0 bases at V and 0 bases at J, with 16 bases in the middle. Germline CDR1 is SGHRS and CDR2 is YFSETQ. The CDR3 is CASSLGHTGERSYEQYF. The CDR3 DNA reads TGCGCCAGCAGCTTGGGGCACACGGGAGAACGCTCCTACGAGCAGTACTTC.

The chain recombines TRBV30 with TRBJ1-5, with no clear D. The CDR3 extends over 14 amino acids. Deletions cut 0 bases from V and 8 bases from J, with 14 bases between. Germline V gives CDR1 GTSNPN, CDR2 SVGIG (reference sequence). For the CDR3, the DNA is TGTGCCTGGAGTGTTTCGAGGGCCTCGGAGCCCCAGCATTTT. Protein: CAWSVSRASEPQHF.

V usage is TRBV19 and J usage is TRBJ1-2; 7 positions agree with TRBD1. There are 20 residues in the CDR3. Germline V gives CDR1 LNHDA, CDR2 SQIVND (reference sequence). V was clipped by 10 bases and J by 0 bases; unmatched bases: 26. In DNA form, the CDR3 reads TGTGCCACTAAAGGACAGGAGACTCTAACCGGCTCGGGTCCTAACTATGGCTACACCTTC. Translation gives CATKGQETLTGSGPNYGYTF.

V is TRBV6-5 and J is TRBJ2-3; D not certain. Germline V gives CDR1 MNHEY, CDR2 SVGAGI. This CDR3 comprises 12 residues. Trimming left V 8 bases short and J 1 base short, with 7 bases between. CDR3 sequence: CASRPGTDTQYF. DNA for the CDR3: TGTGCCAGCCGGCCAGGCACAGATACGCAGTATTTT.

This clone has only one observation. This sequence joins TRBV7-2 and TRBJ1-1, with no clear D. In germline, CDR1 is SGHTA, CDR2 FQGNSA. V shed 8 bases and J shed 0 bases, with 7 bases lying between them. The CDR3 totals 12 residues. The CDR3: CASGHMNTEAFF. In nucleotides, the CDR3 is TGTGCCAGCGGGCACATGAACACTGAAGCTTTCTTT.

This chain links TRBV13 with TRBJ2-5, with 14 nucleotides matching TRBD2. This CDR3 is built from 17 residues. The germline V gene encodes CDR1 PRHDT and CDR2 FYEKMQ (reference sequence). V dropped 5 bases and J dropped 0; count of bases not matched to a gene: 5. The CDR3 is CASSPGLAGGYQETQYF. The CDR3 nucleotides are TGTGCCAGCAGCCCCGGACTAGCGGGAGGTTACCAAGAGACCCAGTACTTC.

The genes are TRBV2 and TRBJ1-4; the match to TRBD1 covers 7 bases. Losses at the gene ends were 2 bases for V and 8 bases for J; bases not matched to a gene: 8. This CDR3 is built from 15 residues. Germline V lookup: CDR1 SNHLY, CDR2 FYNNEI. The CDR3 here is CASSEKGADGEKLFF. CDR3 nucleotides: TGTGCCAGCAGTGAAAAGGGGGCGGACGGAGAAAAACTGTTTTTT.

Comment on this clone: Additional DNA sequences in this sample encode the identical CDR3. This chain links TRBV29-1 with TRBJ1-2; D uncertain. Looked up from germline, CDR1 is SQVTM and CDR2 is ANQGSEA. The CDR3 contains 10 residues. The V end lost 3 bases, the J end lost 6 bases, and 5 bases lay between the germline ends. The CDR3 nucleotides read TGCAGCGTTGATAGGGATGGCTACACCTTC. It translates to CSVDRDGYTF.

The genes are TRBV7-9 and TRBJ2-2; D perhaps matches TRBD2 (7 bases). This CDR3 has 14 residues. The germline V gene has CDR1 SEHNR and CDR2 FQNEAQ (reference sequence). V dropped 11 bases and J dropped 4 bases, with 17 bases sitting between them. CDR3 nucleotide sequence: TGTGCCGTAAGACGGGGGGCAGGCACCGGGGAGCTGTTTTTT. It codes for CAVRRGAGTGELFF. Combining the CDR3 with reference TRBV7-9 and TRBJ2-2 gives the whole variable domain DTGVSQNPRHKITKRGQNVTFRCDPISEHNRLYWYRQTLGQGPEFLTYFQNEAQLEKSRLLSDRFSAERPKGSFSTLEIQRTEQGDSAMYLCAVRRGAGTGELFFGEGSRLTVL.

This clone was observed a single time. The chain carries TRBV7-2 and TRBJ2-5, with 9 bases identical to TRBD2. V gave up 4 bases and J gave up 0 bases; unmatched junction bases: 6. The CDR3 has 16 amino acids. Germline CDR1 is SGHTA and CDR2 is FQGNSA. Here the CDR3 DNA reads TGTGCCAGCAGCTCTATAGCGGGGGTGTACCAAGAGACCCAGTACTTC. The encoded protein is CASSSIAGVYQETQYF.

On this clone itself: Other DNA sequences of this sample code for an identical CDR3. For the CDR3, the DNA is TGCGCCAGCAGCCCACAGGGGAACACTGAAGCTTTCTTT. It specifies CASSPQGNTEAFF. The rearrangement uses TRBV5-1 and TRBJ1-1; tentatively, D is TRBD1 (6 bases). Looked up from germline, CDR1 is SGHRS and CDR2 is YFSETQ. This CDR3 has 13 amino acids. Deletions cut 4 bases from V and 1 base from J, with 8 bases between.

This rearrangement joins TRBV6-1 to TRBJ1-4; 11 bases are shared with TRBD1. There are 14 residues in the CDR3. CDR1 is MNHNS and CDR2 is SASEGT in the germline V gene. V was clipped by 6 bases and J by 5 bases; unmatched bases: 2. The CDR3 DNA follows: TGTGCCAGCAGCGGGGACAGGGGGAATGAAAAACTGTTTTTT. It encodes CASSGDRGNEKLFF.

About this clone: This same CDR3 is encoded by further DNA sequences in the sample. The chain carries TRBV10-2 and TRBJ2-1; D uncertain. The CDR3 is made up of 11 amino acids. Between the trimmed V and J ends, which lost 4 bases and 3 bases, there was a span of 1 base. Looked up from germline, CDR1 is WSHSY and CDR2 is SAAADI. CDR3 DNA sequence: TGCGCCAGCAGTGTCTACAATGAGCAGTTCTTC. This translates into CASSVYNEQFF.

The rearrangement links TRBV11-2 to TRBJ2-1; 8 bases match TRBD1. Trimming cost V 5 bases and J 6 bases; bases outside gene matches: 9. Germline V gives CDR1 SGHAT, CDR2 FQNNGV. CDR3 length equals 15 residues. This CDR3 reads CASSTTTGAANEQFF. CDR3 DNA: TGTGCCAGCAGCACAACGACAGGGGCGGCCAATGAGCAGTTCTTC.

The chain recombines TRBV6-1 with TRBJ1-2; TRBD1 matches 7 bases. Germline-derived CDR1 and CDR2 are MNHNS and SASEGT. The CDR3 contains 15 residues. The ends lost 8 bases at V and 5 bases at J; junction bases unmatched: 14. The CDR3 loop reads CASGRTGMGTYGYTF. CDR3 DNA: TGTGCCAGCGGCAGGACAGGTATGGGGACGTATGGCTACACCTTC.

This chain connects TRBV6-1 to TRBJ2-2, with TRBD1 matching 9 bases. The J segment lost 5 bases and the V segment lost 2 bases, leaving 24 bases of the junction unmatched. Per the germline V gene, CDR1 is MNHNS and CDR2 is SASEGT. The CDR3 runs to 22 residues. CDR3 DNA: TGTGCCAGCAGTGAACGTCGACGAGAGCGATGGGGACAGGGCTTCGGGACCGGGGAGCTGTTTTTT. Translation: CASSERRRERWGQGFGTGELFF.

As regards this clone: The same CDR3 also results from other DNA sequences found in this sample. The chain recombines TRBV5-1 with TRBJ2-3; D possibly corresponds to TRBD2 (6 bases). The V and J ends lost 0 bases and 3 bases respectively, with 8 bases between them. This CDR3 is built from 14 residues. The V gene's germline CDR1 is SGHRS and CDR2 YFSETQ. The CDR3 DNA reads TGCGCCAGCAGCTTGGGGCGGGGAACAGATACGCAGTATTTT. Its translation: CASSLGRGTDTQYF.

The chain employs TRBV28 and TRBJ2-7; D call uncertain. From germline, CDR1 is MDHEN and CDR2 SYDVKM. The V end lost 4 bases, the J end lost 4 bases, and 8 bases lay between the germline ends. The CDR3 has 12 amino acids. The CDR3 DNA is TGTGCCAGCAGTTCCTCGACGTACGAGCAGTACTTC. Translating gives CASSSSTYEQYF.

The chain links TRBV6-1 to TRBJ1-4, with D tentatively TRBD1 (6 bases). Trimming took 5 bases from V and 8 from J, leaving 15 bases between them. The CDR3 contains 14 residues. Germline V gene sequence: CDR1 MNHNS, CDR2 SASEGT. The CDR3 DNA follows: TGTGCCAGCAGTCCAACAGGGCAGGGGGAAAAACTGTTTTTT. Translation: CASSPTGQGEKLFF.

This clone was recorded only once. The rearrangement links TRBV6-6 to TRBJ1-6; 7 bases fit TRBD1. The ends lost 5 bases at V and 6 bases at J; junction bases unmatched: 7. This CDR3 region has 15 residues. Germline V CDR1 and CDR2: MNHNY, SVGAGI (reference sequence). The chain's CDR3 is CASSRTGSGNSPLHF. DNA of the CDR3: TGTGCCAGCAGTCGGACAGGTTCCGGTAATTCACCCCTCCACTTT.

This chain uses TRBV6-5 with TRBJ1-5; 7 bases are a match to TRBD1. The CDR3 extends over 12 amino acids. V gave up 10 bases and J gave up 7 bases; unmatched junction bases: 7. Germline V gives CDR1 MNHEY, CDR2 SVGAGI. Written as DNA, the CDR3 is TGTGCCACAGGGACAGTAGGCCAGCCCCAGCATTTT. This codes for CATGTVGQPQHF.

The rearrangement links TRBV6-1 to TRBJ1-6; 7 nucleotides align to TRBD1. The CDR3 runs to 15 residues. J was trimmed by 7 bases and V by 6 bases; bases with no gene match: 9. Germline CDR1 and CDR2: MNHNS and SASEGT. The CDR3 here is CASRETGQTNSPLHF. CDR3 DNA sequence: TGTGCCAGCAGGGAGACAGGGCAAACCAATTCACCCCTCCACTTT.

The chain joins TRBV6-6 to TRBJ1-6; TRBD1 agrees at 8 bases. The CDR3 runs to 13 residues. The germline V gene encodes CDR1 MNHNY and CDR2 SVGAGI (reference sequence). V lost 8 bases to trimming and J lost 6 bases; unmatched junction nucleotides: 3. Here the CDR3 reads CASSDRGNSPLHF. CDR3 coding DNA: TGTGCCAGCTCAGACAGGGGTAATTCACCCCTCCACTTT.

The gene calls are TRBV6-6 and TRBJ1-2; no firm D call. The CDR3 length is 13 residues. V was pared by 0 bases and J by 5 bases, with 7 bases between. CDR1 is MNHNY, CDR2 SVGAGI, per germline (reference sequence). The CDR3 here is CASSYSKEYGYTF. The CDR3 DNA reads TGTGCCAGCAGTTACTCGAAGGAGTATGGCTACACCTTC.

This clone was counted a few times. The same CDR3 is also encoded by other DNA sequences in this sample. The chain has TRBV15 and TRBJ2-2; D is unclear. Germline-derived CDR1 and CDR2 are LNHNV and YYDKDF (reference sequence). The length of the CDR3 is 13 residues. Trimming removed 0 bases at V and 4 bases at J, with 3 bases between. Here the CDR3 reads CATSRDRTGELFF. The CDR3 DNA follows: TGTGCCACCAGCAGAGATCGCACCGGGGAGCTGTTTTTT.

The chain couples TRBV7-2 to TRBJ2-1; 8 nucleotides line up with TRBD1. After removal of 4 bases from V and 7 bases from J, the junction contained 9 bases not matched to a gene. The CDR3 is 15 amino acids. The germline V gene encodes CDR1 SGHTA and CDR2 FQGNSA. The CDR3 spells CASSSRTGSYNEQFF. In DNA form, the CDR3 reads TGTGCCAGCAGCTCCCGGACAGGGAGTTATAATGAGCAGTTCTTC.

As concerns this clone: A much larger clone lies a single base off, so this may be a read error. The same CDR3 also results from other DNA sequences found in this sample. V is TRBV7-8 and J is TRBJ1-5; TRBD1 aligns across 8 bases. The CDR3 contains 15 residues. Germline V gene data show CDR1 as SGHVS and CDR2 as FQNEAQ. Trimming cost V 5 bases and J 4 bases; bases outside gene matches: 7. CDR3 sequence: CASSLVGTGNQPQHF. The CDR3 DNA reads as TGTGCCAGCAGCCTAGTCGGGACAGGTAATCAGCCCCAGCATTTT.